This T cell receptor (beta chain) was retrieved from a study of T cell repertoires in cytomegalovirus infection. At the level of the study: It was the public TCR beta signatures that indicated both CMV infection and matching HLA type. Study-wide points: The cumulative frequency of public TCR beta families identified carriers of CMV plus the relevant HLA. HLA-C-restricted CMV-specific TCR beta clonotypes prevailed in the ex vivo response.

Concerning this clonotype: Antigen unknown.

TCRdb used MiXCR to reprocess the reads, holding one entry per CDR3 protein. The sample includes approximately 750,000 distinct CDR3 sequences, roughly a third of them seen just once. Unmatched junction bases numbered 8, after V lost 0 bases and J lost 1 base. CDR3 length equals 19 residues. Germline loops: CDR1 LNHNV, CDR2 YYDKDF (reference sequence). The receptor's source is a human donor in good health (CMV status not recorded). Some clones in this sample may be carry-over from other donors' samples. The source material was PBMCs. The chain carries TRBV15 and TRBJ2-2; 10 positions match TRBD2. The CDR3 protein is CATSRDGGASGRNTGELFF. The CDR3 DNA reads as TGTGCCACCAGCAGAGATGGGGGCGCTAGCGGGAGGAACACCGGGGAGCTGTTTTTT.